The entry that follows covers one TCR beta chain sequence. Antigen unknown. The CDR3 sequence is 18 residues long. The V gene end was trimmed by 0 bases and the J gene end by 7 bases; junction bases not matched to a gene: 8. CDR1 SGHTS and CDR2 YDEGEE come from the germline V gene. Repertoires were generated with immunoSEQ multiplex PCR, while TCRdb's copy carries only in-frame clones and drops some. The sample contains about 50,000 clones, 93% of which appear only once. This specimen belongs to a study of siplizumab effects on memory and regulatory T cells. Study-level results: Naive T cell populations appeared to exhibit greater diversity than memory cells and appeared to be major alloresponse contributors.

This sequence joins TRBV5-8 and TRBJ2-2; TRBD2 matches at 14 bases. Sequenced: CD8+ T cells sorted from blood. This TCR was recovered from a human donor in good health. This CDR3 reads CASSLGLAGGPSIGELFF. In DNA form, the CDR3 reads TGTGCCAGCAGCTTGGGACTAGCGGGAGGGCCCTCGATCGGGGAGCTGTTTTTT.